This TCR beta chain was identified during a study of T cells in Graves' hyperthyroidism and ophthalmopathy. Study summary: Peripheral blood was drawn at first diagnosis, prior to all treatment.

This clonotype came up once. There were TCR beta CDR3 regions amplified from RNA transcripts. Initially, a first-round RT-PCR of the TCR CDR3 employed the HTBI primer set. TCRdb analysed the multiplex PCR reads with MiXCR anew, one entry per CDR3 protein. The sample includes hundreds of thousands of distinct CDR3 sequences, approximately 15% of them seen just once. Sequenced input: blood. This TCR derives from a woman in her 30s with Graves' hyperthyroidism.

The CDR3 reads CAIRDLSSGRSTDTQYF. DNA for the CDR3: TGTGCCATCAGAGATTTATCGAGCGGGAGGAGCACAGATACGCAGTATTTT. The genes are TRBV10-3 and TRBJ2-3, with TRBD2 matching over 9 bases. This CDR3 is 17 amino acids long. The trim removed 6 bases at V and 0 bases at J, leaving 10 bases unmatched. Germline V lookup: CDR1 ENHRY, CDR2 SYGVKD.